These 26 T cell receptor beta chains were all obtained from the same sample, sequenced in a study of prognosis after radiotherapy for stage I lung cancer. Two-round multiplex PCR, the amplification method, yielded TCR beta CDR3 from genomic DNA. Gene-specific TRBV and TRBJ primers were used in PCR round one. TCRdb re-called the multiplex PCR reads through MiXCR, storing one row per CDR3 protein. This sample has around 26,000 distinct CDR3 sequences, with about two fifths found just once. Source: PBMCs, taken before or after stereotactic body radiation therapy (not recorded which). The receptors derive from a donor aged 50 or older with non-small cell lung cancer.

This clonotype was counted at least ten times. This rearrangement joins TRBV6-1 to TRBJ2-3, with a weak D call TRBD2 (6 bases). The V and J ends lost 6 bases and 2 bases respectively, with 18 bases between them. The CDR3 length is 16 residues. Germline lookup yields CDR1 MNHNS and CDR2 SASEGT. CDR3 DNA: TGTGCCAGCAGCTCGAGTAGGCGGGGCTCCACAGATACGCAGTATTTT. This codes for CASSSSRRGSTDTQYF.

This clonotype was detected many times. The chain uses TRBV25-1 and TRBJ2-2; perhaps D is TRBD1 or TRBD2 (5 bases each). V lost 3 bases and J lost 1, with 15 bases in between. The CDR3 has 17 residues. Per the germline V gene, CDR1 is MGHDK and CDR2 is SYGVNS. CDR3 loop: CASSESWGSGNTGELFF. The DNA for the CDR3 is TGTGCCAGCAGTGAGTCTTGGGGGTCAGGGAACACCGGGGAGCTGTTTTTT.

Concerning this clonotype itself: The junction shows a germline mismatch at one end, possibly a read error. The rearrangement links TRBV11-3 to TRBJ2-5; D possibly corresponds to TRBD1 (5 bases). This CDR3 contains 12 residues. Germline values: CDR1 SGHNT, CDR2 YENEEA. The DNA of the CDR3 is TGTGCCAGCAGGGAACAGGAAGAGACACAGTACTTC. Protein sequence: CASREQEETQYF.

This clonotype came up many times. The chain recombines TRBV6-1 with TRBJ1-5; D is possibly TRBD1 (5 bases). Germline CDR1 is MNHNS and CDR2 is SASEGT. The CDR3 contains 16 residues. Trimming removed 6 bases at V and 0 bases at J, with 15 bases between. The CDR3 reads CASSSPTAISNQPQHF. The DNA for the CDR3 is TGTGCCAGCAGCTCGCCGACAGCAATTAGCAATCAGCCCCAGCATTTT.

This clonotype was recorded at least ten times. This chain links TRBV28 with TRBJ1-2; no reliable D call. Trimming cost V 6 bases and J 8 bases, with 13 bases left between them. The germline V gene has CDR1 MDHEN and CDR2 SYDVKM. The CDR3 length is 12 residues. CDR3 in amino acids: CASSLTLQGYTF. The CDR3 DNA is TGTGCCAGCAGCCTCACGTTACAGGGCTACACCTTC.

The rearrangement joins TRBV5-6 to TRBJ2-7; TRBD2 matches at 9 bases. Germline lookup yields CDR1 SGHDT and CDR2 YYEEEE. V shed 4 bases and J 2 bases; nucleotides not matched to a gene: 16. The CDR3 covers 18 residues. CDR3 nucleotides: TGTGCCAGCAGCCCCCGGCGGCTAGCGGGACTTCTCACCTACGAGCAGTACTTC. Encoded protein: CASSPRRLAGLLTYEQYF.

This clonotype was seen repeatedly, ten times or more. This sequence joins TRBV6-2 or TRBV6-3 and TRBJ2-1; 10 positions match TRBD2. Germline CDR1 reads MNHEY; CDR2 reads SVGEGT. Trimming at V came to 0 bases and at J to 6 bases, leaving 5 bases not matched to a gene. The CDR3 is made up of 16 amino acids. The CDR3 DNA reads as TGTGCCAGCAGTTACTCAATAGCGGGAGGCTTCAATGAGCAGTTCTTC. This translates into CASSYSIAGGFNEQFF.

There are many counts of this clonotype. This chain links TRBV29-1 with TRBJ1-4; D call uncertain. The CDR3 runs to 13 residues. V lost 1 base, J lost 10 bases, and 13 bases lay in between. The germline CDR1 and CDR2 sequences are SQVTM and ANQGSEA. CDR3 loop: CSVEVGRGGKLFF. As DNA, the CDR3 is TGCAGCGTTGAAGTTGGACGGGGAGGAAAACTGTTTTTT. Full variable domain (rest looked up from reference TRBV29-1 and TRBJ1-4): SAVISQKPSRDICQRGTSLTIQCQVDSQVTMMFWYRQQPGQSLTLIATANQGSEATYESGFVIDKFPISRPNLTFSTLTVSNMSPEDSSIYLCSVEVGRGGKLFFGSGTQLSVL.

The sample holds many counts of this clonotype. In nucleotides, the CDR3 is TGTGCCAGCAGCTTACCCCCTCTTACCAGCGGGAGGGTCACCGGGGAGCTGTTTTTT. Its translation is CASSLPPLTSGRVTGELFF. The gene calls are TRBV11-2 and TRBJ2-2; 10 bases agree with TRBD2. This CDR3 comprises 19 residues. Germline V gene lookup returns CDR1 SGHAT and CDR2 FQNNGV. V shed 2 bases, J shed 4 bases, and the junction held 13 bases outside the gene matches. Combining the CDR3 with reference TRBV11-2 and TRBJ2-2 gives the whole variable domain EAGVAQSPRYKIIEKRQSVAFWCNPISGHATLYWYQQILGQGPKLLIQFQNNGVVDDSQLPKDRFSAERLKGVDSTLKIQPAKLEDSAVYLCASSLPPLTSGRVTGELFFGEGSRLTVL.

V gene TRBV6-5 combines with J gene TRBJ2-5, with TRBD2 matching 7 bases. J was trimmed by 2 bases and V by 2 bases; bases with no gene match: 17. CDR1 and CDR2 from the germline V gene are MNHEY and SVGAGI. CDR3 length: 19 amino acids. The CDR3, as DNA: TGTGCCAGCAGTTACCCCCGGGCGCGGGCGGGAGCTAAACAAGAGACCCAGTACTTC. The encoded protein is CASSYPRARAGAKQETQYF.

The table lists this clonotype with many counts. The V and J genes are TRBV10-3 and TRBJ1-2; 8 bases align to TRBD1. J was trimmed by 3 bases and V by 10 bases; bases with no gene match: 7. The CDR3 consists of 13 residues. Germline lookup yields CDR1 ENHRY and CDR2 SYGVKD. CDR3 nucleotide sequence: TGTGCCACCCGGGGGGACAGGCACTATGGCTACACCTTC. It is translated as CATRGDRHYGYTF.

The chain is built from TRBV7-3 and TRBJ2-2; D is unclear. Per the germline V gene, CDR1 is SGHTA and CDR2 is FQGTGA. This CDR3 is 16 amino acids long. Trimming removed 5 bases at V and 3 bases at J, with 16 bases between. The CDR3, as DNA: TGTGCCAGCAGCCCTTTTCTGGGGATGGACACCGGGGAGCTGTTTTTT. Translated, it gives CASSPFLGMDTGELFF.

At least ten counts were recorded for this clonotype. The chain uses TRBV13 and TRBJ2-5; 10 positions agree with TRBD2. CDR3 size: 17 residues. From germline, CDR1 is PRHDT and CDR2 FYEKMQ (reference sequence). V lost 1 base to trimming and J lost 5 bases; unmatched junction nucleotides: 10. The CDR3 loop reads CASSLVGLAGVAETQYF. CDR3 coding DNA: TGTGCCAGCAGCTTAGTCGGGCTAGCGGGAGTGGCGGAGACCCAGTACTTC.

This clonotype was observed many times. The J gene is TRBJ2-6, the V gene TRBV4-1; D is perhaps TRBD2 (5 bases). With 1 base removed from V and 1 base from J, the gap between germline ends came to 14 bases. Germline V CDR1 and CDR2: MGHRA, YSYEKL. This CDR3 is 18 amino acids long. This chain's CDR3 is CASSQGEHKMSGANVLTF. CDR3 nucleotide sequence: TGCGCCAGCAGCCAAGGGGAGCACAAAATGTCTGGGGCCAACGTCCTGACTTTC.

Details on this clonotype: This may stem from a read error, because a much larger clone lies one nucleotide away. The chain employs TRBV3-1 and TRBJ2-5; D gene ambiguous. Trimming shortened V by 3 bases and J by 5 bases, and 10 bases separated the two germline ends. CDR3 length: 13 residues. Germline V gene sequence: CDR1 LGHDT, CDR2 YNNKEL (reference sequence). CDR3 coding DNA: TGTGCCAGCAGCCACAAGAGCAGGGAGACCCAGTACTTC. Amino acids: CASSHKSRETQYF.

By share, this clonotype counts as medium-sized. V is TRBV28 and J is TRBJ1-6; D not resolved. The CDR3 sequence is 11 residues long. V was shortened by 7 bases and J by 13 bases, with 11 bases between the two germline ends. In germline, CDR1 is MDHEN, CDR2 SYDVKM. The CDR3 reads CASTSLPPLHF. Here the CDR3 DNA reads TGTGCCAGCACTTCGCTACCTCCCCTCCACTTT.

The CDR3 nucleotides read TGTGCCAGTAGAGCGGGAGGTGACGAGCAGTACTTC. Its translation is CASRAGGDEQYF. This chain connects TRBV19 to TRBJ2-7, with 9 bases lining up with TRBD2. The CDR3 contains 12 residues. The germline gives CDR1 LNHDA, CDR2 SQIVND (reference sequence). After removal of 6 bases from V and 5 bases from J, the junction contained 2 bases not matched to a gene.

This clonotype appeared many times. The chain recombines TRBV29-1 with TRBJ2-7; 8 bases are shared with TRBD2. From germline, CDR1 is SQVTM and CDR2 ANQGSEA. The V and J ends lost 0 bases and 2 bases, in that order; junction bases with no gene match: 9. There are 16 residues in the CDR3. The CDR3: CSVEDWGLAGTYEQYF. The CDR3 DNA follows: TGCAGCGTTGAAGATTGGGGGCTAGCGGGCACCTACGAGCAGTACTTC.

This clonotype was detected ten times or more. Compared with germline, one end of the junction differs, possibly owing to a read error. The J gene is TRBJ1-4, the V gene TRBV4-1, with D uncertain. The CDR3 length is 15 residues. Per the germline V gene, CDR1 is MGHRA and CDR2 is YSYEKL. CDR3 bases: TGTGCCAGCAGCCAAGGTACAAGAATTAATGAAAAACTGTTTTTT. It encodes CASSQGTRINEKLFF.

This sequence joins TRBV6-2 or TRBV6-3 and TRBJ1-1; D may be TRBD1 (5 bases). V was clipped by 7 bases and J by 1 base, with 16 bases between them. The germline gives CDR1 MNHEY, CDR2 SVGEGT. The CDR3 has 15 amino acids. This CDR3 is CASIFDSTWNTEAFF. The CDR3 DNA is TGTGCCAGCATATTCGACAGTACGTGGAACACTGAAGCTTTCTTT.

This rearrangement joins TRBV28 to TRBJ2-4; no reliable D call. Per germline, CDR1 MDHEN and CDR2 SYDVKM. The CDR3 spans 13 residues. The CDR3 loop is CVVGTGAKNIQYF. CDR3 bases: TGTGTCGTCGGAACGGGAGCCAAAAACATTCAGTACTTC.

At least ten counts were recorded for this clonotype. The chain joins TRBV29-1 to TRBJ2-1, with 9 positions matching TRBD1. Per the germline V gene, CDR1 is SQVTM and CDR2 is ANQGSEA. The junction had 4 bases not matched to a gene; V was cut back by 4 bases and J by 6 bases. The CDR3 length is 13 residues. CDR3 in amino acids: CSVGDRDFNEQFF. CDR3 DNA sequence: TGCAGCGTTGGGGACAGGGATTTCAATGAGCAGTTCTTC.

This clonotype has ten or more counts. The rearrangement links TRBV28 to TRBJ1-4; 7 bases are a match to TRBD1. This CDR3 has 14 amino acids. After removal of 6 bases from V and 4 bases from J, the junction contained 5 bases not matched to a gene. Germline-derived CDR1 and CDR2 are MDHEN and SYDVKM. The CDR3 spells CASSLGQINEKLFF. The DNA for the CDR3 is TGTGCCAGCAGCCTGGGACAGATTAATGAAAAACTGTTTTTT.

This clonotype was found many times. The chain joins TRBV28 to TRBJ1-2; D is unclear. Trimming removed 5 bases from V and 5 bases from J, with 9 bases in between. The germline V gene has CDR1 MDHEN and CDR2 SYDVKM. This CDR3 comprises 12 residues. The CDR3 DNA reads as TGTGCCAGCAGTGCTGGAGGTTATGGCTACACCTTC. Protein sequence: CASSAGGYGYTF.

At least ten counts were recorded for this clonotype. This chain joins TRBV6-1 and TRBJ1-1; D uncertain. The CDR3 covers 13 residues. V was shortened by 5 bases and J by 1 base, with 8 bases between the two germline ends. Germline lookup yields CDR1 MNHNS and CDR2 SASEGT. The CDR3 here is CASSPSENTEAFF. In nucleotides, the CDR3 is TGTGCCAGCAGTCCTTCGGAGAACACTGAAGCTTTCTTT.

By its share, this clonotype is medium-sized. This chain uses TRBV24-1 with TRBJ1-2, with TRBD1 matching 10 bases. The length of the CDR3 is 16 residues. Germline assignment: CDR1 KGHDR and CDR2 SFDVKD. V lost 3 bases, J lost 1 base, and 4 bases stayed unmatched. CDR3 bases: TGTGCCACCAGTGATCGGGGACAGGGGATTAACTATGGCTACACCTTC. Its protein product is CATSDRGQGINYGYTF.